These 24 T cell receptor beta chains came from one sample sequenced in a study of CXCR3-negative and CXCR3-positive naive CD8 T cells. Carrying UMI labels, the TRB cDNA libraries were prepared through 5' RACE. No DNA is given; TCRdb re-called the 5' RACE reads and lists each CDR3 protein once. The listing contains over 95,000 distinct CDR3 sequences. Their antigen targets remain unknown. Study observations and caveats: Researchers report that CXCR3-positive naive cells carry more hydrophobic TRB CDR3s than CXCR3-negative naive cells.

The sequencing sample was made of naive CXCR3+ CD8+ T cells from blood. Subset reported: CD45RO-CCR7+CD27+CD95- naive CD8+ T cells expressing CXCR3 (TNR3+). The source of these receptors is a human donor in good health. Some clones in this sample may be carry-over from other donors' samples.

The chain has TRBV15 and TRBJ2-1; TCRdb reports TRBD2, a call that lacks DNA to check it against. Germline assignment: CDR1 LNHNV and CDR2 YYDKDF (reference sequence). The CDR3 loop spans 15 amino acids. The chain's CDR3 is CATSNPGLEGHEQFF. The full variable domain, with the rest looked up from reference TRBV15 and TRBJ2-1, is DAMVIQNPRYQVTQFGKPVTLSCSQTLNHNVMYWYQQKSSQAPKLLFHYYDKDFNNEADTPDNFQSRRPNTSFCFLDIRSPGLGDTAMYLCATSNPGLEGHEQFFGPGTRLTVL.

The chain has TRBV24-1 and TRBJ2-1; TCRdb names TRBD1, which stays unverified in the absence of DNA. The CDR3 length is 16 residues. CDR1 and CDR2 from the germline V gene are KGHDR and SFDVKD. The CDR3 loop is CATSDFGGQGNNEQFF.

This chain links TRBV5-5 with TRBJ2-2; TCRdb reports TRBD1, a call that lacks DNA to check it against. The CDR3 loop spans 15 amino acids. Germline loops: CDR1 SGHKS, CDR2 YYEKEE (reference sequence). The CDR3 protein is CASSLDRAAAWELFF. The whole variable domain, remainder taken from reference TRBV5-5 and TRBJ2-2, is DAGVTQSPTHLIKTRGQQVTLRCSPISGHKSVSWYQQVLGQGPQFIFQYYEKEERGRGNFPDRFSARQFPNYSSELNVNALLLGDSALYLCASSLDRAAAWELFFGEGSRLTVL.

The chain uses TRBV12-3 or TRBV12-4 and TRBJ2-1. The CDR3 loop spans 15 amino acids. The CDR3 reads CASSLGLAIYNEQFF.

The chain employs TRBV28 and TRBJ2-1; TCRdb designates TRBD1, a call that cannot be tested without DNA. Germline CDR1 MDHEN, CDR2 SYDVKM. The CDR3 contains 14 residues. The chain's CDR3 is CASSILGGYNEQFF.

The CDR3 sequence: CASSSGLVRYEQYF. This sequence joins TRBV7-8 and TRBJ2-7; with no DNA, the TCRdb D assignment of TRBD2 cannot be verified. This CDR3 has 14 amino acids. Germline loops: CDR1 SGHVS, CDR2 FQNEAQ.

J is TRBJ2-5 and V is TRBV20-1; with no DNA, the TCRdb D assignment of TRBD2 cannot be verified. From germline, CDR1 is DFQATT and CDR2 SNEGSKA (reference sequence). The CDR3 contains 15 residues. Here the CDR3 reads CSASGTSVSQETQYF.

The CDR3 sequence is CASIGTRAYNEQFF. The gene calls are TRBV28 and TRBJ2-1; absent DNA, TCRdb's TRBD2 call cannot be checked. CDR1 is MDHEN and CDR2 is SYDVKM in the germline V gene. The CDR3 is 14 residues long.

This chain joins TRBV19 and TRBJ1-5. The CDR3 is 12 amino acids. Per the germline V gene, CDR1 is LNHDA and CDR2 is SQIVND (reference sequence). Here the CDR3 reads CATHEGNQPQHF.

This rearrangement joins TRBV5-1 to TRBJ2-7; TCRdb proposes TRBD1, but this gene call is untestable without DNA. Germline CDR1 and CDR2: SGHRS and YFSETQ. CDR3 length: 13 residues. CDR3 residues: CAGSTDRTYEQYF. Variable domain in full (rest from reference TRBV5-1 and TRBJ2-7): KAGVTQTPRYLIKTRGQQVTLSCSPISGHRSVSWYQQTPGQGLQFLFEYFSETQRNKGNFPGRFSGRQFSNSRSEMNVSTLELGDSALYLCAGSTDRTYEQYFGPGTRLTVT.

The chain links TRBV7-6 to TRBJ2-3; the TCRdb D gene call, TRBD1, has no DNA to confirm it. Germline CDR1 SGHVS, CDR2 FNYEAQ. This CDR3 has 15 amino acids. The CDR3 protein is CASSSRTRRGDTQYF. Drawing the rest from reference TRBV7-6 and TRBJ2-3, the complete variable domain is GAGVSQSPRYKVTKRGQDVALRCDPISGHVSLYWYRQALGQGPEFLTYFNYEAQQDKSGLPNDRFSAERPEGSISTLTIQRTEQRDSAMYRCASSSRTRRGDTQYFGPGTRLTVL.

V and J are TRBV5-5 and TRBJ2-2. CDR3 length: 14 residues. CDR1 and CDR2 (germline): SGHKS, YYEKEE (reference sequence). The CDR3 loop is CASSLLANTGELFF. Complete variable domain (other parts from reference TRBV5-5 and TRBJ2-2): DAGVTQSPTHLIKTRGQQVTLRCSPISGHKSVSWYQQVLGQGPQFIFQYYEKEERGRGNFPDRFSARQFPNYSSELNVNALLLGDSALYLCASSLLANTGELFFGEGSRLTVL.

The chain couples TRBV7-2 to TRBJ2-7; TCRdb gives TRBD1 as the D gene, but with no DNA this cannot be confirmed. The CDR3 has 14 amino acids. Germline values: CDR1 SGHTA, CDR2 FQGNSA. This CDR3 is CASSPWTGAGEQYF.

This rearrangement joins TRBV29-1 to TRBJ2-1; the D call from TCRdb, TRBD2, cannot be confirmed without DNA. The germline gives CDR1 SQVTM, CDR2 ANQGSEA. CDR3 size: 16 residues. The CDR3 protein is CSPLAGGLCSYNEQFF.

The rearrangement uses TRBV4-2 and TRBJ2-2; TCRdb's D call, TRBD1, is unchecked because there is no DNA. Germline V gene lookup returns CDR1 LGHNA and CDR2 YNFKEQ. The CDR3 is 20 amino acids. The CDR3 is CASSRRAGAYHEKYTGELFF.

This sequence joins TRBV28 and TRBJ2-7; TCRdb returns TRBD2, unconfirmable since there is no DNA. The CDR3 runs to 15 residues. The germline CDR1 and CDR2 sequences are MDHEN and SYDVKM. The CDR3 sequence is CASSTRTSGYYEQYF. Supplemented by reference TRBV28 and TRBJ2-7, the full variable domain reads DVKVTQSSRYLVKRTGEKVFLECVQDMDHENMFWYRQDPGLGLRLIYFSYDVKMKEKGDIPEGYSVSREKKERFSLILESASTNQTSMYLCASSTRTSGYYEQYFGPGTRLTVT.

This chain connects TRBV5-4 to TRBJ2-1; the TCRdb D gene call, TRBD1, has no DNA to confirm it. Germline-derived CDR1 and CDR2 are SGHNT and YYREEE (reference sequence). This CDR3 spans 13 amino acids. The chain's CDR3 is CASSSTTDEKQFF.

This chain links TRBV28 with TRBJ2-1. The germline CDR1 and CDR2 sequences are MDHEN and SYDVKM. The CDR3 spans 15 residues. The CDR3 protein is CASSPKREVYNEQFF.

This sequence joins TRBV29-1 and TRBJ1-2. The CDR3 spans 11 residues. Germline lookup yields CDR1 SQVTM and CDR2 ANQGSEA. CDR3 residues: CSVGVDYGYTF.

This chain joins TRBV20-1 and TRBJ1-2; checking the TCRdb D call of TRBD1 is not possible without DNA. The CDR3 is made up of 14 amino acids. The V gene's germline CDR1 is DFQATT and CDR2 SNEGSKA (reference sequence). The CDR3 region is CSARVVGTDYGYTF.

CDR3 protein: CASSVAGHYTDTQYF. This chain links TRBV9 with TRBJ2-3; TCRdb reports TRBD1, a call that lacks DNA to check it against. Looked up from germline, CDR1 is SGDLS and CDR2 is YYNGEE. CDR3 length: 15 residues.

The rearrangement uses TRBV5-5 and TRBJ1-1; TCRdb picks TRBD1, but there is no DNA to check that call. CDR3 length equals 16 residues. Germline assignment: CDR1 SGHKS and CDR2 YYEKEE (reference sequence). CDR3 in amino acids: CASSLDHWTAHTEAFF. Drawing the rest from reference TRBV5-5 and TRBJ1-1, the complete variable domain is DAGVTQSPTHLIKTRGQQVTLRCSPISGHKSVSWYQQVLGQGPQFIFQYYEKEERGRGNFPDRFSARQFPNYSSELNVNALLLGDSALYLCASSLDHWTAHTEAFFGQGTRLTVV.

The chain has TRBV28 and TRBJ1-5. Germline lookup yields CDR1 MDHEN and CDR2 SYDVKM. The CDR3 length is 12 residues. The CDR3 here is CASASGNQPQHF.

The chain is built from TRBV28 and TRBJ2-1; with no DNA, the TCRdb D assignment of TRBD2 cannot be verified. Germline V gene sequence: CDR1 MDHEN, CDR2 SYDVKM. CDR3 length: 15 residues. CDR3 residues: CASSSGDFFHNEQFF.